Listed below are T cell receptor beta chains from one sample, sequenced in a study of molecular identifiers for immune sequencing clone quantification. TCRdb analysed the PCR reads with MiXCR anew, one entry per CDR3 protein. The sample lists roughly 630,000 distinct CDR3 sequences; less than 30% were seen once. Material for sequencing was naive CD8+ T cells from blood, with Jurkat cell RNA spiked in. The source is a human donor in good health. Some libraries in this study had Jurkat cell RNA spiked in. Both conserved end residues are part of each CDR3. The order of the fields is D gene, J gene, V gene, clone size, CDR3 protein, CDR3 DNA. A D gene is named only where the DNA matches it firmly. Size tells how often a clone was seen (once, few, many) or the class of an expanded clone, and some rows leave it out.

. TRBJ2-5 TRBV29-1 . CSAIHLATGKETQCF TGCAGCGCTATACATCTCGCGACTGGGAAAGAGACCCAGTGCTTC
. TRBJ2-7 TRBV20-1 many CSARDWSEQYF TGCAGTGCTAGAGACTGGTCAGAGCAGTACTTC
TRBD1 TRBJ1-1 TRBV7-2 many CASSSPGTGRNTEAFF TGTGCCAGCAGCTCGCCCGGGACAGGGCGTAACACTGAAGCTTTCTTT
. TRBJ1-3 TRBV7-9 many CASSLTYGSSGNTIYF TGTGCCAGCAGCTTAACTTACGGTTCCTCTGGAAACACCATATATTTT
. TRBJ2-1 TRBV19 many CASNSWMGDGEQFF TGTGCCAGTAATAGTTGGATGGGTGACGGTGAGCAGTTCTTC
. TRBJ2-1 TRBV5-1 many CASRVSNEQFF TGCGCCAGCCGCGTTAGCAATGAGCAGTTCTTC
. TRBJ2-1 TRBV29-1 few CSAFFDPTYNEQFF TGCAGCGCCTTTTTCGACCCTACCTACAATGAGCAGTTCTTC
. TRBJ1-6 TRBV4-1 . CASSQATDNSPLHF TGCGCCAGCAGCCAAGCTACCGACAATTCACCCCTCCACTTT
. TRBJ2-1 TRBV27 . CASSLSPAGEQFF TGTGCCAGCAGTTTATCTCCTGCCGGTGAGCAGTTCTTC
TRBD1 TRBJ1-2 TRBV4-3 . CASSQGTGGCCGYTF TGCGCCAGCAGCCAGGGGACAGGGGGCTGCTGTGGCTACACCTTC
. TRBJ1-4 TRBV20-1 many CSARGLASEKLFF TGCAGTGCTAGGGGATTGGCGTCGGAAAAACTGTTTTTT
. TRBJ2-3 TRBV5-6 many CASSLSADTQYF TGTGCCAGCAGCTTGAGCGCAGATACGCAGTATTTT
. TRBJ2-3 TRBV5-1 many CASSELKAQHTDTQYF TGCGCCAGCAGCGAACTAAAAGCCCAGCACACAGATACGCAGTATTTT
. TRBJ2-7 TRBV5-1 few CASSLEFSSTSYEQYF TGCGCCAGCAGCTTGGAGTTTAGCAGTACCTCCTACGAGCAGTACTTC
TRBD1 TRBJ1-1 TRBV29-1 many CSGQTGVEAFF TGCAGCGGACAGACAGGGGTTGAAGCTTTCTTT
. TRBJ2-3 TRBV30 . CAWSGGGGTATQYF TGTGCCTGGAGTGGTGGCGGGGGCACAGCTACGCAGTATTTT
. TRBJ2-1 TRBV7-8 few CASSLAGAGYLNEQFF TGTGCCAGCAGCTTAGCAGGGGCAGGGTACTTGAATGAGCAGTTCTTC
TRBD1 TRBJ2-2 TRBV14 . CASSQEGVTGLTGELFF TGTGCCAGCAGCCAAGAGGGGGTGACAGGGCTCACCGGGGAGCTGTTTTTT
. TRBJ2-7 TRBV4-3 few CASSQDKYHPEEQYF TGCGCCAGCAGCCAAGATAAATATCACCCCGAGGAGCAGTACTTC
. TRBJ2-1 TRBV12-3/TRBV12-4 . CASKFTGLGWEAQFF TGTGCCAGCAAGTTTACCGGTTTAGGATGGGAGGCGCAGTTCTTC
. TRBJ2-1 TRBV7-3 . CASSLLGGQGRNEQFF TGTGCCAGCAGCTTACTTGGGGGCCAGGGGCGAAATGAGCAGTTCTTC
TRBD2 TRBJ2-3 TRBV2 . CASSPWDSGGLDTQYF TGTGCCAGCAGTCCCTGGGATAGCGGGGGGTTAGATACGCAGTATTTT
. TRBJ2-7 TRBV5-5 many CASSLPEIKGGGDEQYF TGTGCCAGCAGCTTGCCCGAAATCAAGGGAGGAGGTGATGAGCAGTACTTC
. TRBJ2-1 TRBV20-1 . CSANPTGRTFYNEQFF TGCAGTGCCAACCCTACGGGGAGGACGTTTTACAATGAGCAGTTCTTC
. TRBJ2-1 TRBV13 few CASSSIQRSYNEQFF TGTGCCAGCAGCTCCATCCAGCGCTCCTACAATGAGCAGTTCTTC
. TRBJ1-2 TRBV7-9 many CASTLVYSLRDGYTF TGTGCCAGCACTTTAGTTTATTCCCTACGTGATGGCTACACCTTC
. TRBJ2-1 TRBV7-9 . CASIGGPYLDEQFF TGTGCCTCCATCGGGGGCCCTTACCTTGATGAGCAGTTCTTC
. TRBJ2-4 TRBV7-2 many CASSLGPRGIQAKNIQYF TGTGCCAGCAGCTTAGGCCCGCGGGGAATTCAAGCCAAAAACATTCAGTACTTC
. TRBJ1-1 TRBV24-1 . CATGVGTEAFF TGTGCCACCGGTGTGGGCACTGAAGCTTTCTTT
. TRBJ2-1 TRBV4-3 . CASSPHGVGNLYNEQLF TGCGCCAGCAGCCCTCATGGGGTCGGAAACCTCTACAATGAGCAGCTCTTC
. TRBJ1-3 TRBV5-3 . CARSPGSQRSPSGNTIYF TGTGCCAGAAGCCCGGGCTCCCAACGATCACCCTCTGGAAACACCATATATTTT
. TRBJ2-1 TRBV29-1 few CSGDREREQFF TGCAGTGGGGATCGAGAGAGGGAGCAGTTCTTC